These 28 T cell receptor beta chains came from one sample sequenced in a study of cytomegalovirus exposure and HLA in healthy donors. PCR employed 60 Vbeta and 13 Jbeta primers. Produced via immunoSEQ multiplex PCR; TCRdb's table is partial and in-frame only. This sample has under 150,000 clones, with around 78% found just once. The source material was PBMCs. The receptors here all came from a woman between 35 and 50 years old in good health and CMV-seronegative.

The V and J genes are TRBV15 and TRBJ2-3; D is undetermined. The CDR3 runs to 15 residues. V was trimmed by 3 bases and J by 2 bases, leaving 12 bases between them. Germline values: CDR1 LNHNV, CDR2 YYDKDF (reference sequence). CDR3 nucleotide sequence: TGTGCCACCAGCAGTCAAGGCGGTTTCACAGATACGCAGTATTTT. It codes for CATSSQGGFTDTQYF.

The genes are TRBV7-2 and TRBJ1-3, with D hard to call. Trimming took off 5 bases at V and 0 bases at J, with 11 bases between the two ends. CDR1 SGHTA and CDR2 FQGNSA come from the germline V gene. The CDR3 length is 15 residues. The DNA for the CDR3 is TGTGCCAGCAGCCCCGTGGAGATCTCTGGAAACACCATATATTTT. Its translation is CASSPVEISGNTIYF.

This clone was seen just once. The genes are TRBV7-8 and TRBJ2-7, with 10 bases fitting TRBD2. CDR1 SGHVS and CDR2 FQNEAQ come from the germline V gene. CDR3 length: 14 amino acids. The J segment lost 3 bases and the V segment lost 5 bases, leaving 4 bases of the junction unmatched. The chain's CDR3 is CASSPSGSIYEQYF. The CDR3 DNA reads TGTGCCAGCAGCCCTAGCGGGAGTATCTACGAGCAGTACTTC.

The V gene is TRBV5-1, the J gene TRBJ2-6, with a weak D call TRBD1 (5 bases). Germline V gene data show CDR1 as SGHRS and CDR2 as YFSETQ. Trimming removed 5 bases at V and 0 bases at J, with 9 bases between. The CDR3 totals 15 residues. The CDR3 loop reads CASRQDRSGANVLTF. CDR3 sequence (DNA): TGCGCCAGCAGACAGGATCGCTCTGGGGCCAACGTCCTGACTTTC.

This clone was seen only a few times. The J gene is TRBJ2-5, the V gene TRBV5-1; a possible D gene is TRBD2 (7 bases). V was shortened by 2 bases and J by 6 bases, with 17 bases between the two germline ends. Germline CDR1 reads SGHRS; CDR2 reads YFSETQ. There are 15 residues in the CDR3. CDR3: CASSLGGAEKKTQYF. DNA for the CDR3: TGCGCCAGCAGCTTAGGGGGGGCCGAGAAAAAGACCCAGTACTTC.

This chain links TRBV14 with TRBJ1-6; D call uncertain. The CDR3 length is 13 residues. V lost 1 base to trimming and J lost 9 bases, with 7 bases between them. Per the germline V gene, CDR1 is SGHDN and CDR2 is FVKESK. CDR3 residues: CASSQVTGSPLHF. Here the CDR3 DNA reads TGTGCCAGCAGCCAAGTGACGGGTTCACCCCTCCACTTT.

This chain links TRBV5-5 with TRBJ1-1, with D perhaps TRBD1 (5 bases). The V gene lost 2 bases and the J gene lost 3 bases, with 11 bases spanning the gap. The germline CDR1 and CDR2 sequences are SGHKS and YYEKEE (reference sequence). The CDR3 runs 14 residues. CDR3 amino acids: CASSFTGGDTEAFF. Written as DNA, the CDR3 is TGTGCCAGCAGCTTTACAGGTGGGGACACTGAAGCTTTCTTT.

In DNA, the CDR3 is TGTGCCAGCATTTCTCCCCAGGGGTTCGAGCAGTACTTC. It is translated as CASISPQGFEQYF. The chain carries TRBV28 and TRBJ2-7; maybe TRBD1 (6 bases). Germline V lookup: CDR1 MDHEN, CDR2 SYDVKM. V shed 7 bases and J shed 6 bases, with 16 bases lying between them. The CDR3 covers 13 residues.

The chain uses TRBV29-1 and TRBJ2-5, with D maybe TRBD1 (5 bases). The J call may be in error: the DNA end matches TRBJ2-7 better. CDR1 and CDR2 (germline): SQVTM, ANQGSEA. The CDR3 runs 15 residues. CDR3 sequence: CSVAPTVGAGHEQYF. The CDR3, as DNA: TGCAGCGTCGCCCCCACGGTGGGTGCAGGGCACGAGCAGTACTTC.

The genes are TRBV20-1 and TRBJ1-3; the D is unclear. V was pared by 5 bases and J by 0 bases, with 2 bases between. The germline CDR1 and CDR2 sequences are DFQATT and SNEGSKA (reference sequence). The CDR3 is 11 amino acids. CDR3 DNA: TGCAGTGCTCGCTCTGGAAACACCATATATTTT. It translates to CSARSGNTIYF.

The CDR3 spells CASSLRWGGYGYTF. In DNA, the CDR3 is TGTGCCAGCAGTTTAAGGTGGGGAGGCTATGGCTACACCTTC. This rearrangement joins TRBV27 to TRBJ1-2; D uncertain. Germline V gives CDR1 MNHEY, CDR2 SMNVEV (reference sequence). V was cut by 2 bases and J by 4 bases, with 11 bases left in between. This CDR3 is built from 14 residues.

V is TRBV28 and J is TRBJ2-5; 7 positions match TRBD1. The length of the CDR3 is 14 residues. Germline V lookup: CDR1 MDHEN, CDR2 SYDVKM. Unmatched junction bases numbered 9, after V lost 6 bases and J lost 5 bases. CDR3 sequence (DNA): TGTGCCAGCAGAACTACAGGGGTAAGGGAGACCCAGTACTTC. Translating gives CASRTTGVRETQYF.

J is TRBJ2-7 and V is TRBV5-1, with 13 bases lining up with TRBD2. The trim removed 4 bases at V and 4 bases at J, leaving 11 bases unmatched. This CDR3 has 17 amino acids. Looked up from germline, CDR1 is SGHRS and CDR2 is YFSETQ. CDR3 sequence reads: CASSTLGLAGEGYEQYF. CDR3 DNA sequence: TGCGCCAGCAGCACCCTTGGACTAGCGGGAGAAGGTTACGAGCAGTACTTC.

V is TRBV9 and J is TRBJ2-2; the D gene is possibly TRBD2 (5 bases). Trimming took 1 base from V and 0 from J, leaving 7 bases between them. Germline CDR1 SGDLS, CDR2 YYNGEE. CDR3 length: 15 residues. The CDR3 coding sequence is TGTGCCAGCAGCGTACTCGGGACGAACACCGGGGAGCTGTTTTTT. Its protein is CASSVLGTNTGELFF.

The genes are TRBV5-4 and TRBJ2-2, with 9 bases that match TRBD2. V lost 0 bases and J lost 3; bases outside the gene matches: 6. Germline loops: CDR1 SGHNT, CDR2 YYREEE (reference sequence). The CDR3 has 17 residues. CDR3 DNA: TGTGCCAGCAGCTTGGCCGGCGGGGGGGCGTACACCGGGGAGCTGTTTTTT. Encoded protein: CASSLAGGGAYTGELFF.

With respect to this clone: The identical CDR3 is also encoded by other nucleotide sequences in the sample. The V call is TRBV18, the J call TRBJ1-1; 8 bases agree with TRBD1. After removal of 6 bases from V and 1 base from J, the junction contained 4 bases not matched to a gene. The germline V gene encodes CDR1 KGHSH and CDR2 LQKENI. The length of the CDR3 is 14 residues. CDR3 amino acids: CASSPTGENTEAFF. The CDR3 DNA is TGTGCCAGCTCGCCGACAGGGGAGAACACTGAAGCTTTCTTT.

The chain employs TRBV18 and TRBJ2-3, with 10 bases matching TRBD2. The CDR3 is made up of 17 amino acids. CDR1 is KGHSH and CDR2 is LQKENI in the germline V gene. V was clipped by 6 bases and J by 2 bases; unmatched bases: 11. Written as DNA, the CDR3 is TGTGCCAGCTCGCCAGAGCGGGAGGGCCATAACACAGATACGCAGTATTTT. This sequence encodes CASSPEREGHNTDTQYF.

The rearrangement uses TRBV11-2 and TRBJ2-1; D gene ambiguous. The germline V gene encodes CDR1 SGHAT and CDR2 FQNNGV. Trimming removed 5 bases at V and 9 bases at J, with 8 bases between. CDR3 length equals 11 residues. This chain's CDR3 is CASSLLVEQFF. For the CDR3, the DNA is TGTGCCAGCAGCCTGCTAGTTGAGCAGTTCTTC.

V usage is TRBV30 and J usage is TRBJ2-6, with a tentative D call TRBD1 (5 bases). With 0 bases removed from V and 2 bases from J, the gap between germline ends came to 8 bases. Germline V lookup: CDR1 GTSNPN, CDR2 SVGIG (reference sequence). This CDR3 is 15 amino acids long. CDR3 coding DNA: TGTGCCTGGAGTGTGGGGCTAGCTGGGGCCAACGTCCTGACTTTC. Its translation: CAWSVGLAGANVLTF.

The J gene is TRBJ2-5, the V gene TRBV7-2; 8 bases map to TRBD2. Germline V gene lookup returns CDR1 SGHTA and CDR2 FQGNSA. There are 15 residues in the CDR3. With 2 bases clipped from V and 4 bases from J, the junction kept 6 bases outside the gene matches. The CDR3 is CASSLFRLAGETQYF. The CDR3 nucleotides are TGTGCCAGCAGCTTATTTCGGCTAGCGGGAGAGACCCAGTACTTC.

The chain has TRBV28 and TRBJ1-4; tentatively, D is TRBD1 (5 bases). This CDR3 contains 16 residues. Germline CDR1 and CDR2: MDHEN and SYDVKM. V dropped 3 bases and J dropped 5 bases, with 16 bases sitting between them. The CDR3 bases are TGTGCCAGCAGTTTGGGGGGTTCTTTGGGGAATGAAAAACTGTTTTTT. This gives the protein CASSLGGSLGNEKLFF.

J is TRBJ1-1 and V is TRBV27; 9 nucleotides align to TRBD1. The CDR3 extends over 15 amino acids. The junction had 9 bases not matched to a gene; V was cut back by 4 bases and J by 6 bases. Germline values: CDR1 MNHEY, CDR2 SMNVEV (reference sequence). For the CDR3, the DNA is TGTGCCAGCAGTTCCCTGGGACAGGGAGTGTCTGAAGCTTTCTTT. Translation: CASSSLGQGVSEAFF.

The chain joins TRBV10-3 to TRBJ2-7; no clear D. CDR3 length: 14 residues. Germline CDR1 ENHRY, CDR2 SYGVKD. V was trimmed by 2 bases and J by 4 bases, leaving 12 bases between them. This CDR3 reads CAISEGSGLYEQYF. As DNA, the CDR3 is TGTGCCATCAGTGAGGGGTCGGGTTTATACGAGCAGTACTTC.

V and J are TRBV9 and TRBJ1-2; D gene ambiguous. Germline CDR1 SGDLS, CDR2 YYNGEE. The V end lost 3 bases, the J end lost 5 bases, and 11 bases lay between the germline ends. The CDR3 is 13 residues long. This CDR3 reads CASSEGGRYGYTF. CDR3 bases: TGTGCCAGCAGCGAGGGAGGGCGGTATGGCTACACCTTC.

This chain connects TRBV2 to TRBJ1-4, with TRBD1 as a possible D gene (6 bases). Trimming took 8 bases from V and 3 from J, leaving 13 bases between them. Germline V gene sequence: CDR1 SNHLY, CDR2 FYNNEI. CDR3 length: 14 amino acids. The CDR3 is CASRGGVPNEKLFF. In DNA, the CDR3 is TGTGCCAGCCGGGGGGGCGTTCCTAATGAAAAACTGTTTTTT.

CDR3 in amino acids: CASRGTGGKGNTIYF. In DNA form, the CDR3 reads TGTGCCAGTAGGGGCACAGGGGGCAAAGGAAACACCATATATTTT. The chain links TRBV19 to TRBJ1-3, with 9 positions matching TRBD1. Per the germline V gene, CDR1 is LNHDA and CDR2 is SQIVND (reference sequence). V shed 6 bases, J shed 4 bases, and the junction held 7 bases outside the gene matches. The CDR3 has 15 amino acids.

The chain joins TRBV19 to TRBJ1-4, with no clear D. Per the germline V gene, CDR1 is LNHDA and CDR2 is SQIVND (reference sequence). V was clipped by 7 bases and J by 5 bases, with 14 bases between them. CDR3 size: 14 residues. The CDR3 spells CASNSDVANEKLFF. The CDR3 DNA reads as TGTGCCAGTAATTCGGACGTAGCGAATGAAAAACTGTTTTTT. Full variable domain (rest looked up from reference TRBV19 and TRBJ1-4): DGGITQSPKYLFRKEGQNVTLSCEQNLNHDAMYWYRQDPGQGLRLIYYSQIVNDFQKGDIAEGYSVSREKKESFPLTVTSAQKNPTAFYLCASNSDVANEKLFFGSGTQLSVL.

J is TRBJ1-1 and V is TRBV29-1, with 11 bases that match TRBD1. CDR1 and CDR2 (germline): SQVTM, ANQGSEA. The CDR3 runs to 15 residues. The V and J ends lost 6 bases and 1 base, in that order; junction bases with no gene match: 7. The CDR3 loop reads CSVARTGGRNTEAFF. As DNA, the CDR3 is TGCAGCGTCGCAAGGACAGGGGGCCGGAACACTGAAGCTTTCTTT.